The source of this TCR beta chain is a study of shared clonotypes between healthy human individuals. This clone was recorded only once. CDR3 length: 15 amino acids. The J segment lost 5 bases and the V segment lost 0 bases, leaving 5 bases of the junction unmatched. Germline CDR1 SGHVS, CDR2 FNYEAQ. Profiling relied on immunoSEQ multiplex PCR, and the TCRdb table lists in-frame clones only, not all of them. Of about 2 million clones listed, roughly 96% are singletons. Sequenced material: naive CD4+ T cells sorted from blood. Indicated subset: CD45RA+ positively selected. The V and J genes are TRBV7-6 and TRBJ2-3, with 7 bases that match TRBD2. The sequence derives from a man aged 18 to 29 in good health. CDR3 region: CASSLAGGLVDTQYF. The CDR3 bases are TGTGCCAGCAGCTTAGCGGGAGGGCTCGTAGATACGCAGTATTTT.